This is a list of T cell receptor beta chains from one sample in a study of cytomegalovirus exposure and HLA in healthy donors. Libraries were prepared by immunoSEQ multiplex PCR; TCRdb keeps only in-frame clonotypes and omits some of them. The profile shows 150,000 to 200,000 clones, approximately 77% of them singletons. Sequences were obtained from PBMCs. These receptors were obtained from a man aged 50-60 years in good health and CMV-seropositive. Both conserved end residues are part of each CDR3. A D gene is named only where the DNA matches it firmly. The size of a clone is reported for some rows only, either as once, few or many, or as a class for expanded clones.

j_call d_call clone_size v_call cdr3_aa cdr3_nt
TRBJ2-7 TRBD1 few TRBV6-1 CASRVAGGLNEQYF TGTGCCAGCAGAGTCGCAGGGGGCCTGAACGAGCAGTACTTC
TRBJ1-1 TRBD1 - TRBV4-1 CASSQDGTRQGRLVAFF TGCGCCAGCAGCCAAGATGGGACACGACAGGGAAGGTTGGTAGCTTTCTTT
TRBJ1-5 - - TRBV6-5 CASSYSQVNQPQHF TGTGCCAGCAGTTACTCACAGGTCAATCAGCCCCAGCATTTT
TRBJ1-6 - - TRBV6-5 CASSLTVGSNSPLHF TGTGCCAGCAGTCTGACGGTAGGGAGTAATTCACCCCTCCACTTT
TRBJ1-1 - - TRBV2 CASRDSRGSGTEAFF TGTGCCAGCAGAGATTCCAGGGGTTCGGGCACTGAAGCTTTCTTT
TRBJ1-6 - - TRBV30 CAWGAGYGVNSPLHF TGTGCCTGGGGTGCTGGGTACGGAGTTAATTCACCCCTCCACTTT
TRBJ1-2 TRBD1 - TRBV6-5 CASSGTAYYGYTF TGTGCCAGCAGTGGGACAGCTTACTATGGCTACACCTTC
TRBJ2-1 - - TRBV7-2 CASSQPRNNEQFF TGTGCCAGCAGCCAACCCAGGAACAATGAGCAGTTCTTC
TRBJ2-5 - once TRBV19 CASLGKGQETQYF TGTGCCAGCCTGGGGAAGGGGCAAGAGACCCAGTACTTC
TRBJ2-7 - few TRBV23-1 CASSQSSQGPSFTEQYF TGCGCCAGCAGTCAATCGAGTCAGGGCCCATCTTTTACCGAGCAGTACTTC
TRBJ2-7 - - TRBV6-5 CASRDTNRDEQYF TGTGCCAGCAGGGACACGAATCGCGACGAGCAGTACTTC
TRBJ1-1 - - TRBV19 CASRMNKGDLNTEAFF TGTGCCAGTAGGATGAACAAAGGAGATTTGAACACTGAAGCTTTCTTT
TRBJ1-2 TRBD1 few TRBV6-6 CASRSDRDYGYTF TGTGCCAGCAGATCCGACAGGGACTATGGCTACACCTTC
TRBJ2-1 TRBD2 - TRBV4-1 CASSDGTSGGWDEQFF TGCGCCAGCAGCGATGGGACTAGCGGGGGGTGGGATGAGCAGTTCTTC
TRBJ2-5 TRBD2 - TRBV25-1 CASSEPVAGKQETQYF TGTGCCAGCAGTGAACCCGTAGCGGGGAAACAAGAGACCCAGTACTTC
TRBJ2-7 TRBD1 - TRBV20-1 CSAGQGNEQYF TGCAGTGCTGGACAGGGGAACGAGCAGTACTTC
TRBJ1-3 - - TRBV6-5 CASSYRGGGGNTIYF TGTGCCAGCAGTTACCGCGGTGGAGGGGGAAACACCATATATTTT
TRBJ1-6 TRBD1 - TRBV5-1 CASSLPQGNNSPLHF TGCGCCAGCAGCCTGCCACAGGGGAACAATTCACCCCTCCACTTT
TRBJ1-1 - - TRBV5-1 CASKIEGGYTEAFF TGCGCCAGCAAAATTGAAGGGGGTTACACTGAAGCTTTCTTT
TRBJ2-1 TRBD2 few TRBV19 CASSIGSGVAGGGEQFF TGTGCCAGTAGTATAGGTTCAGGCGTAGCGGGGGGGGGTGAGCAGTTCTTC
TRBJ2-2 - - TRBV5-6 CASSFRGAGSTGELFF TGTGCCAGCAGCTTCCGCGGGGCAGGCAGCACCGGGGAGCTGTTTTTT
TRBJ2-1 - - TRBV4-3 CASSQDSRTAYNEQFF TGCGCCAGCAGCCAAGATTCCAGGACAGCCTACAATGAGCAGTTCTTC
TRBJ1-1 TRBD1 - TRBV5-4 CAGRTGRGGTEAFF TGTGCCGGCCGGACAGGGAGGGGGGGTACTGAAGCTTTCTTT
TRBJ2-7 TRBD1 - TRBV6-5 CASSDRGFEQYF TGTGCCAGCAGCGACAGGGGTTTCGAGCAGTACTTC
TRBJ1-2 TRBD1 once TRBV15 CATSRDEGAYYGYTF TGTGCCACCAGCAGAGACGAGGGGGCATACTATGGCTACACCTTC
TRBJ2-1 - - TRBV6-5 CASSYSGQAEGRQFF TGTGCCAGCAGTTACTCAGGTCAGGCCGAAGGGAGGCAGTTCTTC
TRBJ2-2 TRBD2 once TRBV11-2 CASSLSWTSNRPGELFF TGTGCCAGCAGCTTAAGTTGGACTAGCAATCGTCCCGGGGAGCTGTTTTTT
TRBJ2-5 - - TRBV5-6 CASSSRETQYF TGTGCCAGCAGCTCGAGGGAGACCCAGTACTTC
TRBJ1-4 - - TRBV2 CASSVPWGVRSTNEKLFF TGTGCCAGCAGTGTCCCTTGGGGGGTCCGTTCCACTAATGAAAAACTGTTTTTT
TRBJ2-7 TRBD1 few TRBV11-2 CASTTTGAYEQYF TGTGCCAGCACCACCACAGGGGCGTACGAGCAGTACTTC
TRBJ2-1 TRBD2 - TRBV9 CASSAGTSGGGKFF TGTGCCAGCAGCGCGGGGACTAGCGGGGGCGGGAAGTTCTTC
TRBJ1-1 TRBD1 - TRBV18 CASSVQQGATEAFF TGTGCCAGCTCAGTACAACAGGGGGCCACTGAAGCTTTCTTT